The rows below give T cell receptor beta chains drawn from one sample of a study of PD-1 blockade in mismatch repair-deficient tumors. This table comes from immunoSEQ multiplex PCR, and its TCRdb copy is limited to in-frame clones, with some not included. The sample contains approximately 100,000 clones, 82% of which appear only once. The sequencing used peripheral blood, collected roughly 35 weeks after starting pembrolizumab. The receptors originated from an adult with mismatch repair-deficient cancer. The CDR3 runs from the conserved cysteine through the conserved F or W. The D gene is left open where the match is weak. Clone size is given for some rows only: seen once, a few or many times, or a class if the clone is expanded.

CDR3nt: TGTGCCAGCAGCCCAATAGCGGGCCCCACAGATACGCAGTATTTT
CDR3aa: CASSPIAGPTDTQYF
j_gene: TRBJ2-3
abundance: -
v_gene: TRBV7-3
d_gene: TRBD2

CDR3nt: TGTGCCAGCAGTTACTCTCGGCAGTCTTATGGCTACACCTTC
CDR3aa: CASSYSRQSYGYTF
j_gene: TRBJ1-2
abundance: -
v_gene: TRBV6-5
d_gene: -

CDR3nt: TGTGCTAGTGGTTTGGTACCGAACGAGGAGACCCAGTACTTC
CDR3aa: CASGLVPNEETQYF
j_gene: TRBJ2-5
abundance: -
v_gene: TRBV12-5
d_gene: -

CDR3nt: TGCGCCAGCAGCCAAGTTGTGCGGGTCGCGCAGTTCTTC
CDR3aa: CASSQVVRVAQFF
j_gene: TRBJ2-1
abundance: -
v_gene: TRBV4-3
d_gene: -

CDR3nt: TGTGCCAGCAGCCTATTTAGAGCGGGAGAAATTCAAGAGACCCAGTACTTC
CDR3aa: CASSLFRAGEIQETQYF
j_gene: TRBJ2-5
abundance: -
v_gene: TRBV7-6
d_gene: TRBD2

CDR3nt: TGTGCCAGCAGCTTGGGGAGTGCGGGCACTGAAGCTTTCTTT
CDR3aa: CASSLGSAGTEAFF
j_gene: TRBJ1-1
abundance: -
v_gene: TRBV7-9
d_gene: -

CDR3nt: TGCGCCAGCAGCTTGACGGGACAGAACACCGGGGAGCTGTTTTTT
CDR3aa: CASSLTGQNTGELFF
j_gene: TRBJ2-2
abundance: -
v_gene: TRBV5-1
d_gene: -

CDR3nt: TGTGCTAGCAGCAAGACTCATCAAGAGACCCAGTACTTC
CDR3aa: CASSKTHQETQYF
j_gene: TRBJ2-5
abundance: -
v_gene: TRBV7-7
d_gene: -

CDR3nt: TGTGCCACCTCCCCGCCCCCAGGGCAGGGAAATGAGCAGTTCTTC
CDR3aa: CATSPPPGQGNEQFF
j_gene: TRBJ2-1
abundance: -
v_gene: TRBV28
d_gene: -

CDR3nt: TGTGCCAGCAGTTACTGGCGGACAGGGGGGACAGATACGCAGTATTTT
CDR3aa: CASSYWRTGGTDTQYF
j_gene: TRBJ2-3
abundance: -
v_gene: TRBV6-6
d_gene: TRBD1

CDR3nt: TGTGCCAGCAGCGTAAATGTTGGGCAGGAAGCTTTCTTT
CDR3aa: CASSVNVGQEAFF
j_gene: TRBJ1-1
abundance: -
v_gene: TRBV9
d_gene: -

CDR3nt: TGTGCCAGCACCAACGCTAACGAGCAGTACTTC
CDR3aa: CASTNANEQYF
j_gene: TRBJ2-7
abundance: -
v_gene: TRBV28
d_gene: -

CDR3nt: TGTGCCACCGGCCCCCAGGACGGAAGCAATCAGCCCCAGCATTTT
CDR3aa: CATGPQDGSNQPQHF
j_gene: TRBJ1-5
abundance: few
v_gene: TRBV6-9
d_gene: -

CDR3nt: TGCGCCAGCAGCTTGGACAGGGTTTCTGGAAACACCATATATTTT
CDR3aa: CASSLDRVSGNTIYF
j_gene: TRBJ1-3
abundance: -
v_gene: TRBV5-1
d_gene: -

CDR3nt: TGCGCCAGCAGCCCCAAACTCTCTGGAAACACCATATATTTT
CDR3aa: CASSPKLSGNTIYF
j_gene: TRBJ1-3
abundance: once
v_gene: TRBV5-1
d_gene: -

CDR3nt: TGTGCCACCAGCCTACAGGGCAGCTATGGCTACACCTTC
CDR3aa: CATSLQGSYGYTF
j_gene: TRBJ1-2
abundance: -
v_gene: TRBV15
d_gene: -

CDR3nt: TGTGCCAGCAGCGGGTGGGAGGGCCCTTTAGATGAGCAGTTCTTC
CDR3aa: CASSGWEGPLDEQFF
j_gene: TRBJ2-1
abundance: -
v_gene: TRBV11-2
d_gene: TRBD2

CDR3nt: TGTGCCAGCAGCCCACCATTCCGGGCCGCAGGGATTCGCAATGAGCAGTTCTTC
CDR3aa: CASSPPFRAAGIRNEQFF
j_gene: TRBJ2-1
abundance: -
v_gene: TRBV7-9
d_gene: -

CDR3nt: TGCGCCAGCGGCGGTGGTTGGGGACCCGGGGACACCGGGGAGCTGTTTTTT
CDR3aa: CASGGGWGPGDTGELFF
j_gene: TRBJ2-2
abundance: few
v_gene: TRBV4-1
d_gene: -

CDR3nt: TGTGCCACCAGCAGAGGTTTCGGGGCTAATGAAAAACTGTTTTTT
CDR3aa: CATSRGFGANEKLFF
j_gene: TRBJ1-4
abundance: -
v_gene: TRBV15
d_gene: -

CDR3nt: TGCGCCAGCAGCCACGCTAGCGGCCCCTCAGCTAGGTCCTACAATGAGCAGTTCTTC
CDR3aa: CASSHASGPSARSYNEQFF
j_gene: TRBJ2-1
abundance: -
v_gene: TRBV4-3
d_gene: TRBD2

CDR3nt: TGTGCCAGCTCACCAGCTCTACTAGCGGGAGTCAATGAGCAGTTCTTC
CDR3aa: CASSPALLAGVNEQFF
j_gene: TRBJ2-1
abundance: -
v_gene: TRBV18
d_gene: TRBD2

CDR3nt: TGTGCCAGCAGCGTAGGGTGGGCAGGAGTCGAAAAACTGTTTTTT
CDR3aa: CASSVGWAGVEKLFF
j_gene: TRBJ1-4
abundance: -
v_gene: TRBV9
d_gene: -

CDR3nt: TGCGCCAGCAGCGGCGACAGGTCGACTCGGGAGACCCAGTACTTC
CDR3aa: CASSGDRSTRETQYF
j_gene: TRBJ2-5
abundance: once
v_gene: TRBV5-1
d_gene: -

CDR3nt: TGTGCCTGGAGCGAGGGACAGGGGCTTACAGATACGCAGTATTTT
CDR3aa: CAWSEGQGLTDTQYF
j_gene: TRBJ2-3
abundance: -
v_gene: TRBV30
d_gene: TRBD1

CDR3nt: TGTGCCAGCAGGCCCGGGACAGATGGGTCCTACAATGAGCAGTTCTTC
CDR3aa: CASRPGTDGSYNEQFF
j_gene: TRBJ2-1
abundance: -
v_gene: TRBV27
d_gene: TRBD1

CDR3nt: TGTGCCAGTACAGTTAGCGGCGTCCGAAATGAGCAGTTCTTC
CDR3aa: CASTVSGVRNEQFF
j_gene: TRBJ2-1
abundance: -
v_gene: TRBV27
d_gene: -

CDR3nt: TGTGCCAGCAGCGTAAGGCTAGCGGGGAACACCGGGGAGCTGTTTTTT
CDR3aa: CASSVRLAGNTGELFF
j_gene: TRBJ2-2
abundance: once
v_gene: TRBV9
d_gene: TRBD2

CDR3nt: TGTGCCAGCAGCTCGCATAGACAGGGTTCAACTGAAGCTTTCTTT
CDR3aa: CASSSHRQGSTEAFF
j_gene: TRBJ1-1
abundance: -
v_gene: TRBV11-2
d_gene: TRBD1